These 7 T cell receptor beta chains came from one sample sequenced in a study of a mutant IDH1 vaccine in newly diagnosed glioma. Sequenced by immunoSEQ multiplex PCR; TCRdb stores in-frame clones only, minus some. This table holds around 60,000 clones, about four fifths found once. The antigens of these receptors remain unknown. Time point noted: week 47, end of study. In every dose of vaccine, 300 ug of mutant IDH1 20-mer peptide was given alongside topical imiquimod. Sample: PBMCs, taken from a glioma patient whose treatment included an IDH1 peptide vaccine. The receptors derive from a young man with glioma.

The V and J genes are TRBV30 and TRBJ2-5, with 11 bases aligning to TRBD1. The J call may be wrong; the DNA end is better matched by TRBJ2-7. The CDR3 runs to 14 residues. Germline V gives CDR1 GTSNPN, CDR2 SVGIG (reference sequence). CDR3 in amino acids: CAWSTGTGGHEQYF. CDR3 nucleotides: TGTGCCTGGAGTACTGGGACAGGGGGACACGAGCAGTACTTC.

This clone was counted a few times. The J gene is TRBJ1-1, the V gene TRBV9; TRBD1 matches 8 bases. From germline, CDR1 is SGDLS and CDR2 YYNGEE. The CDR3 loop spans 14 amino acids. J was trimmed by 6 bases and V by 1 base; bases with no gene match: 5. CDR3 in amino acids: CASSVRQGTSEAFF. The DNA for the CDR3 is TGTGCCAGCAGCGTACGACAGGGGACATCTGAAGCTTTCTTT.

This CDR3 reads CASSLDFQGPGDTQYF. The CDR3 nucleotides read TGTGCCAGCAGCTTAGATTTTCAGGGGCCGGGAGATACGCAGTATTTT. V gene TRBV7-7 combines with J gene TRBJ2-3; possibly TRBD1 for D (6 bases). Looked up from germline, CDR1 is SSHAT and CDR2 is FNYEAQ (reference sequence). Trimming removed 1 base from V and 5 bases from J, with 16 bases in between. The CDR3 has 16 residues.

The DNA of the CDR3 is TGTGCCAGCGGGAAGAAGGGGGCGAGCTACGAGCAGTACTTC. Encoded protein: CASGKKGASYEQYF. The chain couples TRBV6-5 to TRBJ2-7; 7 nucleotides line up with TRBD1. CDR3 length: 14 residues. Germline CDR1 and CDR2: MNHEY and SVGAGI. Trimming removed 8 bases from V and 3 bases from J; junction bases left unmatched: 10.

The sample holds a few counts of this clone. The rearrangement links TRBV4-2 to TRBJ2-1, with 11 bases aligning to TRBD2. Trimming took 4 bases from V and 0 from J; bases not matched to a gene: 11. CDR1 is LGHNA, CDR2 YNFKEQ, per germline. The CDR3 covers 19 residues. The CDR3 loop is CASSLRASGGSSSYNEQFF. CDR3 sequence (DNA): TGTGCCAGCAGCCTACGGGCTAGCGGGGGGTCTAGCTCCTACAATGAGCAGTTCTTC.

The V call is TRBV18, the J call TRBJ1-4; D is unresolved. Trimming stripped 3 bases from V and 7 bases from J, with 12 bases between. CDR3 size: 14 residues. The germline V gene encodes CDR1 KGHSH and CDR2 LQKENI. The CDR3 protein is CASSPQPGGEKLFF. The CDR3 DNA sequence: TGTGCCAGCTCACCGCAGCCGGGAGGTGAAAAACTGTTTTTT.

V usage is TRBV5-1 and J usage is TRBJ2-7; TRBD1 matches 9 bases. Per germline, CDR1 SGHRS and CDR2 YFSETQ. This CDR3 has 14 residues. With 0 bases clipped from V and 6 bases from J, the junction kept 4 bases outside the gene matches. The CDR3 DNA follows: TGCGCCAGCAGCTTGGGAGACAGGGGGGGCGAGCAGTACTTC. It specifies CASSLGDRGGEQYF. Based on the CDR3 plus reference TRBV5-1 and TRBJ2-7, the full variable domain is KAGVTQTPRYLIKTRGQQVTLSCSPISGHRSVSWYQQTPGQGLQFLFEYFSETQRNKGNFPGRFSGRQFSNSRSEMNVSTLELGDSALYLCASSLGDRGGEQYFGPGTRLTVT.